The 6 T cell receptor beta chains presented below share a single source sample, sequenced in a study of control samples from healthy donors and cancer patients. Assay used: immunoSEQ multiplex PCR; TCRdb lists only in-frame clones, some missing. This table holds roughly 100,000 clones, roughly 80% found once. The source material was blood. These receptors were collected from a woman aged 50 to 65 in good health.

The rearrangement joins TRBV9 to TRBJ1-1; D unresolved. The CDR3 sequence is 13 residues long. Trimming stripped 2 bases from V and 1 base from J, with 6 bases between. Germline V gene data show CDR1 as SGDLS and CDR2 as YYNGEE. The CDR3 is CASSVSENTEAFF. CDR3 in DNA: TGTGCCAGCAGCGTCTCTGAGAACACTGAAGCTTTCTTT.

The chain carries TRBV2 and TRBJ1-2; a weak D match, TRBD1 (5 bases). In germline, CDR1 is SNHLY, CDR2 FYNNEI. V was clipped by 4 bases and J by 8 bases, with 23 bases between them. This CDR3 is 16 amino acids long. CDR3 DNA sequence: TGTGCCAGCAGTGTTCCCCTCGGGGCGGTAAATGGAGGCTACACCTTC. Its protein is CASSVPLGAVNGGYTF.

The chain has TRBV7-2 and TRBJ1-2; D might be TRBD1 (6 bases). V lost 5 bases and J lost 7, with 14 bases in between. The germline CDR1 and CDR2 sequences are SGHTA and FQGNSA. The CDR3 loop spans 13 amino acids. The CDR3 bases are TGTGCCAGCAGCGAACGACAGGCAGCTGGCTACACCTTC. Amino acid sequence: CASSERQAAGYTF.

CDR3 sequence: CATSRGQGDGEKLFF. CDR3 bases: TGTGCCACCAGCAGGGGACAGGGTGACGGTGAAAAACTGTTTTTT. This chain connects TRBV15 to TRBJ1-4; 9 bases align to TRBD1. Per the germline V gene, CDR1 is LNHNV and CDR2 is YYDKDF (reference sequence). The V gene end was trimmed by 3 bases and the J gene end by 7 bases; junction bases not matched to a gene: 6. This CDR3 is built from 15 residues. The full variable domain, rest sourced from reference TRBV15 and TRBJ1-4, is DAMVIQNPRYQVTQFGKPVTLSCSQTLNHNVMYWYQQKSSQAPKLLFHYYDKDFNNEADTPDNFQSRRPNTSFCFLDIRSPGLGDTAMYLCATSRGQGDGEKLFFGSGTQLSVL.

The rearrangement uses TRBV6-1 and TRBJ2-3; 9 bases are a match to TRBD1. Per germline, CDR1 MNHNS and CDR2 SASEGT. V shed 2 bases, J shed 4 bases, and the junction held 4 bases outside the gene matches. The length of the CDR3 is 15 residues. The CDR3 here is CASSERGDRADTQYF. The CDR3 DNA reads TGTGCCAGCAGTGAACGGGGGGACAGGGCAGATACGCAGTATTTT.

The genes are TRBV6-5 and TRBJ1-2; D is perhaps TRBD1 (5 bases). V gave up 5 bases and J gave up 2 bases, with 15 bases separating them. Germline values: CDR1 MNHEY, CDR2 SVGAGI. CDR3 length: 15 amino acids. The CDR3 spells CASSPIPRANYGYTF. CDR3 nucleotide sequence: TGTGCCAGCAGTCCGATTCCCAGGGCCAACTATGGCTACACCTTC.